This TCR beta chain came from a study of radiotherapy plus CTLA-4 blockade in lung cancer. Broader study findings: The best predictor of response was reported to be early blood T cell clone dynamics, with interferon-beta.

Participants had chemo-refractory metastatic non-small-cell lung cancer and were treated with focal radiation plus ipilimumab CTLA-4 blockade. The CDR3 is made up of 18 amino acids. The V and J ends lost 2 bases and 0 bases respectively, with 17 bases between them. In germline, CDR1 is LNHDA, CDR2 SQIVND (reference sequence). TCRdb's copy holds only in-frame clones and misses some; the assay was immunoSEQ multiplex PCR. Here the sample spans roughly 76,000 clones, 70% to 80% being singletons. As regards this clone: Its antigen is unidentified.

The sequencing used peripheral blood, collected from a patient treated with radiotherapy plus ipilimumab. This clonotype was sampled from a human donor with non-small cell lung cancer whose response to radiotherapy plus ipilimumab could not be evaluated. The chain joins TRBV19 to TRBJ2-1, with a possible D match to TRBD2 (5 bases). The DNA of the CDR3 is TGTGCCAGTAGTATACGGGCCAGCGGAGATGCCTCCTACAATGAGCAGTTCTTC. Protein sequence: CASSIRASGDASYNEQFF.